Listed below are T cell receptor beta chains from one sample, sequenced in a study of cytomegalovirus exposure and HLA in healthy donors. Generated by immunoSEQ multiplex PCR, the TCRdb table keeps only in-frame clones and is missing some. The repertoire holds about 100,000 clones, approximately 70% seen once, with 11% in the top ten. The source material was PBMCs. The receptor set was obtained from a man aged 40-49 years in good health and CMV-seropositive. CDR3s include the opening cysteine and the closing phenylalanine or tryptophan. For some rows the clone size is stated as once, few or many, or as a class when expanded; others skip it.

>TRBJ2-3|.|TRBV28
CASSSAAGTSGTGPTDTQYF
>TRBJ1-2|few|TRBV25-1
CASSNTGRNGYTF
>TRBJ1-1|.|TRBV7-2
CANSPNSPPGGRAFF
>TRBJ2-6|.|TRBV7-3
CASSFQSGSGANVLTF
>TRBJ2-1|once|TRBV7-9
CASSFGGGTGFYEQFF
>TRBJ1-1|few|TRBV5-1
CASSSRGSMNTEAFF
>TRBJ2-7|.|TRBV25-1
CASSVQNSYEQYF
>TRBJ1-2|.|TRBV30
CAWSTKGQGNYGYTF
>TRBJ2-3|.|TRBV5-1
CASSLAGLGADTQYF
>TRBJ2-3|once|TRBV9
CASSVERAGLSTDTQYF
>TRBJ2-1|few|TRBV6-5
CASSYTGLAGGYEQFF
>TRBJ1-2|.|TRBV28
CASSSGTGVLTNYGYTF
>TRBJ2-7|.|TRBV4-2
CASREGAGLPYEQYF
>TRBJ2-1|.|TRBV4-3
CASSHPGTSGTKGNEQFF
>TRBJ2-1|.|TRBV4-1
CASSLPGGGAQGEQFF
>TRBJ1-6|.|TRBV6-4
CASRAQPDRDSPLHF
>TRBJ1-2|.|TRBV4-1
CASSPSNREANYGYTF
>TRBJ2-5|.|TRBV27
CASSLSPTRETQYF
>TRBJ2-7|.|TRBV7-9
CASSFGLAGGRVSYEQYF
>TRBJ2-7|.|TRBV9
CASSASTGADEQYF
>TRBJ2-3|.|TRBV13
CASSVGLYADTQYF
>TRBJ1-1|few|TRBV28
CASSLVDRVGSAFF
>TRBJ1-1|few|TRBV30
CAWSWDRVTEAFF
>TRBJ2-2|.|TRBV23-1
CASSPRTSGATNTGELFF
>TRBJ2-2|.|TRBV13
CASSRYRDTGELFF
>TRBJ1-2|.|TRBV28
CASSLNTQSNYGYTF
>TRBJ2-1|few|TRBV4-2
CASSQDAGNEQFF
>TRBJ1-2|once|TRBV28
CASGSLDSGYTF
>TRBJ1-1|once|TRBV25-1
CASGKTGNTEAFF
>TRBJ1-2|few|TRBV18
CASSPTDSPGYTF
>TRBJ2-2|.|TRBV2
CASQGPGGSDTGELFF
>TRBJ1-2|.|TRBV27
CASSLQGGGGYTF
>TRBJ2-2|.|TRBV10-3
CAIARQTGEVPGELFF